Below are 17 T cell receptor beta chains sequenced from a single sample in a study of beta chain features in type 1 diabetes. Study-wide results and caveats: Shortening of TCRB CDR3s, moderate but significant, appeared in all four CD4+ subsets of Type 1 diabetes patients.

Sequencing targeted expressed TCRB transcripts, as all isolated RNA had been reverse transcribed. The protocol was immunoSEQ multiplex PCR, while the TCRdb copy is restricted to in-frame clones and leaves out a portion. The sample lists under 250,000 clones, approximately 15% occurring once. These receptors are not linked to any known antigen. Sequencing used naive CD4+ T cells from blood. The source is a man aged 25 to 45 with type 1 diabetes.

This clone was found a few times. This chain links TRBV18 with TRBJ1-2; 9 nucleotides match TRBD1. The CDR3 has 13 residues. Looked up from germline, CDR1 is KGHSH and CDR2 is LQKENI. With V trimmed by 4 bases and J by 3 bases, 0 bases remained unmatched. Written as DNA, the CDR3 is TGTGCCAGCTCACGACAGGGGGACTATGGCTACACCTTC. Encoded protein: CASSRQGDYGYTF.

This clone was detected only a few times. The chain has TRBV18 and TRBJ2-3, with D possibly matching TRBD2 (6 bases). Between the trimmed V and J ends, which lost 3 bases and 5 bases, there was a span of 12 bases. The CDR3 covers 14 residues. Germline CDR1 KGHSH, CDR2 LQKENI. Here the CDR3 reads CASSPLREGDTQYF. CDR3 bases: TGTGCCAGCTCACCTCTGCGGGAAGGAGATACGCAGTATTTT.

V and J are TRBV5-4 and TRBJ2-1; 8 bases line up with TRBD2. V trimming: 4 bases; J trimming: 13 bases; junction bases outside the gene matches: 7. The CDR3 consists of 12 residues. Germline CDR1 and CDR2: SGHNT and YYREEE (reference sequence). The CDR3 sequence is CASSRPGGGQFF. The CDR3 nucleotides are TGTGCCAGCAGCCGTCCGGGGGGGGGCCAGTTCTTC. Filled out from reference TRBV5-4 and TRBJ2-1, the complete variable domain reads ETGVTQSPTHLIKTRGQQVTLRCSSQSGHNTVSWYQQALGQGPQFIFQYYREEENGRGNFPPRFSGLQFPNYSSELNVNALELDDSALYLCASSRPGGGQFFGPGTRLTVL.

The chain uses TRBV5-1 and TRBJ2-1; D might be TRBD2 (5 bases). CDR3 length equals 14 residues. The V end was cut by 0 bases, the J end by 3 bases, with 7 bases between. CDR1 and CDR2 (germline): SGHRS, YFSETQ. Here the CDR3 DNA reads TGCGCCAGCAGCTTGGAAGACTACTACAATGAGCAGTTCTTC. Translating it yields CASSLEDYYNEQFF.

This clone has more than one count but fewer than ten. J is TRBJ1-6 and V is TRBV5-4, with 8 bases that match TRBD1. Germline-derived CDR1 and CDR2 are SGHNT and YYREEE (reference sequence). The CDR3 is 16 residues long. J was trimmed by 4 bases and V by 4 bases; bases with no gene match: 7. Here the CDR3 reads CASSPRTGNYNSPLHF. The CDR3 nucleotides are TGTGCCAGCAGCCCTAGGACAGGGAATTATAATTCACCCCTCCACTTT.

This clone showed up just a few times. CDR3 sequence: CASSHPSGTGGNEQYF. CDR3 in DNA: TGTGCCAGCAGCCACCCCTCCGGGACAGGGGGGAACGAGCAGTACTTC. The chain links TRBV7-2 to TRBJ2-7, with 11 bases aligning to TRBD1. The length of the CDR3 is 16 residues. V was pared by 5 bases and J by 5 bases, with 11 bases of the junction left unmatched. Germline values: CDR1 SGHTA, CDR2 FQGNSA.

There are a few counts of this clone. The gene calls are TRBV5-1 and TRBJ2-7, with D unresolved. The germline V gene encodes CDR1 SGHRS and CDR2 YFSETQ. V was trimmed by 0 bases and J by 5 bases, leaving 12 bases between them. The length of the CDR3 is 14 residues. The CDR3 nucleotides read TGCGCCAGCAGCTTGGGGCCGGATAGCAACGAGCAGTACTTC. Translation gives CASSLGPDSNEQYF.

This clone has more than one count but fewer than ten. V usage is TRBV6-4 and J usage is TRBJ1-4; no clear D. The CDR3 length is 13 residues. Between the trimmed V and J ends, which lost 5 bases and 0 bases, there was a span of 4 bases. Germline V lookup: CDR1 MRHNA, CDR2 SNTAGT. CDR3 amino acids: CASSRSTNEKLFF. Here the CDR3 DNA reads TGTGCCAGCAGTCGGTCAACTAATGAAAAACTGTTTTTT.

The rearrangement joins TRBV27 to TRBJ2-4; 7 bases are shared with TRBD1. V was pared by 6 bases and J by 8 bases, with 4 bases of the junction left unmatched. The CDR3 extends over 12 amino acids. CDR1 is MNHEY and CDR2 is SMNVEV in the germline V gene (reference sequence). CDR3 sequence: CASSDRVDIQYF. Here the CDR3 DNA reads TGTGCCAGCAGCGACAGGGTGGACATTCAGTACTTC.

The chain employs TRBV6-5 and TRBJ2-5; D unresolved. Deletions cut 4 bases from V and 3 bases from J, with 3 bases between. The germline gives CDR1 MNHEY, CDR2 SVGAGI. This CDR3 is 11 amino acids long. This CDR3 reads CASSSEETQYF. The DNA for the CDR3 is TGTGCCAGCAGTTCCGAAGAGACCCAGTACTTC.

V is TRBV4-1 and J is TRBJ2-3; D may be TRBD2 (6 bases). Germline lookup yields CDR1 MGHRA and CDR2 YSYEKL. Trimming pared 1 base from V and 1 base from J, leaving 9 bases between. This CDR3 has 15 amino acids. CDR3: CASSQVIAGTDTQYF. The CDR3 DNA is TGCGCCAGCAGCCAAGTTATAGCGGGCACAGATACGCAGTATTTT.

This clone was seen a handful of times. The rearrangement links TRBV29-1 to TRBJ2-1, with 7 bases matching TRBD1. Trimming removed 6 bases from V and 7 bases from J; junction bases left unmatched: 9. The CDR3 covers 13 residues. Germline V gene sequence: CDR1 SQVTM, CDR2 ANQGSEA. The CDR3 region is CSVSRQGGNEQFF. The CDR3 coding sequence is TGCAGCGTAAGTCGACAGGGCGGGAATGAGCAGTTCTTC.

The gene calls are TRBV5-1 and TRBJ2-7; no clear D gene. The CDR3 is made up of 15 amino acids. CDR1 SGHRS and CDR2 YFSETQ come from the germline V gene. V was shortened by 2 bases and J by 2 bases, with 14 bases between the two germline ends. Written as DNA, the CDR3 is TGCGCCAGCAGCTTTACTACTACATCAACCTACGAGCAGTACTTC. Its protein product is CASSFTTTSTYEQYF.

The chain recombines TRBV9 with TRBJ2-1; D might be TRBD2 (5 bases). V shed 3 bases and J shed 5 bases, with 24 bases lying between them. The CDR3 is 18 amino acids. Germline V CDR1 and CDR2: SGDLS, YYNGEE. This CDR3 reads CASSGPEEYALADNEQFF. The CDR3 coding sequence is TGTGCCAGCAGCGGACCGGAGGAGTACGCCCTCGCGGACAATGAGCAGTTCTTC.

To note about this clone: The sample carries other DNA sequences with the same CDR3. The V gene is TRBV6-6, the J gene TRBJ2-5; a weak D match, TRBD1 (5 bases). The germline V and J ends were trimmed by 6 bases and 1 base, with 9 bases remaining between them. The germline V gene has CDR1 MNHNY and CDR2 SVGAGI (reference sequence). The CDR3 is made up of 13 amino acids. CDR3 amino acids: CASSRDSQETQYF. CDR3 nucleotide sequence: TGTGCCAGCAGCCGCGACAGCCAAGAGACCCAGTACTTC.

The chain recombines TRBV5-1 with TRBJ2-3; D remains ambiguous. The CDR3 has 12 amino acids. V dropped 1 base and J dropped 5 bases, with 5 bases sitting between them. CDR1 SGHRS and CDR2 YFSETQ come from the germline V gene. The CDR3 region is CASSLTLDTQYF. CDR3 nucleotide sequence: TGCGCCAGCAGCTTGACTCTAGATACGCAGTATTTT.

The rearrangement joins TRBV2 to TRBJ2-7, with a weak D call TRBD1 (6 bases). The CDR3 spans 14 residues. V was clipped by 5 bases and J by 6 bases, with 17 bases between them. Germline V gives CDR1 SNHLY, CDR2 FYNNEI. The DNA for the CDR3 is TGTGCCAGCAGTACCCAGGGGTTAGGGACCGAGCAGTACTTC. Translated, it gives CASSTQGLGTEQYF.